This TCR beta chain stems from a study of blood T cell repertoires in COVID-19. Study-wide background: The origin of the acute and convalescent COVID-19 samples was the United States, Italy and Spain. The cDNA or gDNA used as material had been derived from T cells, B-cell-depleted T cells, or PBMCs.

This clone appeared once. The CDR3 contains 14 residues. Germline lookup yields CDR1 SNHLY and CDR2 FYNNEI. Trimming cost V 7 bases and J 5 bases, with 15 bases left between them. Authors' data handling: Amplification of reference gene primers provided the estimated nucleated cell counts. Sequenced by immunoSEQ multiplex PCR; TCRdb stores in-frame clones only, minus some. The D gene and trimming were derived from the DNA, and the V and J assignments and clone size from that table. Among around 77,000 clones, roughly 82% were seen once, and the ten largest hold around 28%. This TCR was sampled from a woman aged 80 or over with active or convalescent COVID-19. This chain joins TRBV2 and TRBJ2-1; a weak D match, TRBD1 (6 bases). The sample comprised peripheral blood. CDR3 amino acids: CASKSGQINNEQFF. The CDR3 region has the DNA TGTGCCAGCAAATCAGGACAGATAAACAATGAGCAGTTCTTC.